The clone carrying this T cell receptor (beta chain) has a count of ten or more. The antigen remains unidentified. This entry comes from a study of T cells after yellow fever vaccination. Study results and caveats: Booster samples showed a return of most primary-vaccination clones (roughly 96% CD4, 88% CD8).

Between the trimmed V and J ends, which lost 4 bases and 4 bases, there was a span of 22 bases. The CDR3 contains 17 residues. Germline V CDR1 and CDR2: LGHDT, YNNKEL (reference sequence). It was through 5'RACE template switching that TCR cDNA was made, with a universal primer site and UMIs added. Using its own MiXCR run on the 5' RACE reads, TCRdb lists one record per CDR3 protein. The table lists roughly 150,000 distinct CDR3 sequences, around 6.3% of them singletons. Here the sequenced sample was CD4+ T cells sorted from PBMCs, taken 10 days after the yellow fever booster vaccination. The sequence was obtained from a man aged 30 to 45 who received the YFV17D yellow fever vaccine. The chain carries TRBV3-1 and TRBJ1-2; possibly TRBD1 for D (5 bases). The CDR3 nucleotides are TGTGCCAGCAGCCCAACTCTCCGACAGAGTCTTAGCTATGGCTACACCTTC. As protein: CASSPTLRQSLSYGYTF.